A single sample is the source of the 31 T cell receptor beta chains below, sequenced in a study of blood T cell repertoires in COVID-19. Profiled with immunoSEQ multiplex PCR; TCRdb holds only in-frame clones, not every one. The table includes under 200,000 clones, 90% detected once. The sequenced sample was peripheral blood. The source of these receptors is a man between 45 and 60 years old with acute or convalescent COVID-19.

The rearrangement links TRBV27 to TRBJ2-1, with TRBD2 identical over 10 bases. CDR3 size: 16 residues. Germline CDR1 and CDR2: MNHEY and SMNVEV (reference sequence). J was trimmed by 5 bases and V by 6 bases; bases with no gene match: 10. The CDR3 loop is CASRPMGTSAHNEQFF. In DNA form, the CDR3 reads TGTGCCAGCAGACCTATGGGGACTAGCGCACACAATGAGCAGTTCTTC.

This chain joins TRBV28 and TRBJ2-2, with 9 bases matching TRBD2. With V trimmed by 2 bases and J by 6 bases, 7 bases remained unmatched. The CDR3 extends over 16 amino acids. Germline assignment: CDR1 MDHEN and CDR2 SYDVKM. The CDR3 DNA reads as TGTGCCAGCAGTTTAAGGGTAGCGGGAGTGGCCGGGGAGCTGTTTTTT. As protein: CASSLRVAGVAGELFF.

The chain recombines TRBV7-6 with TRBJ2-7; tentative D call: TRBD1 (6 bases). V was clipped by 0 bases and J by 3 bases, with 12 bases between them. The germline CDR1 and CDR2 sequences are SGHVS and FNYEAQ. The CDR3 sequence is 15 residues long. CDR3 coding DNA: TGTGCCAGCAGCTTAGCCAGGGGCAAAGACTACGAGCAGTACTTC. It codes for CASSLARGKDYEQYF.

The chain has TRBV24-1 and TRBJ2-2; TRBD2 matches 12 bases. The CDR3 totals 17 residues. Germline CDR1 is KGHDR and CDR2 is SFDVKD. With 5 bases clipped from V and 2 bases from J, the junction kept 5 bases outside the gene matches. Here the CDR3 reads CATSVTSGGPNTGELFF. Here the CDR3 DNA reads TGTGCCACCAGTGTGACTAGCGGGGGCCCTAACACCGGGGAGCTGTTTTTT.

This chain uses TRBV5-6 with TRBJ1-2; perhaps TRBD1 as D (6 bases). Looked up from germline, CDR1 is SGHDT and CDR2 is YYEEEE. This CDR3 is 16 amino acids long. Trimming shortened V by 0 bases and J by 5 bases, and 17 bases separated the two germline ends. In nucleotides, the CDR3 is TGTGCCAGCAGCTTGGTCAGGTCAGGGGTAGGGTATGGCTACACCTTC. Translation: CASSLVRSGVGYGYTF.

The chain employs TRBV19 and TRBJ2-4, with TRBD1 as a possible D gene (5 bases). Trimming cost V 6 bases and J 6 bases, with 15 bases left between them. The CDR3 has 14 residues. The germline gives CDR1 LNHDA, CDR2 SQIVND (reference sequence). The CDR3: CASRQAWGLNIQYF. CDR3 nucleotide sequence: TGTGCCAGTAGACAGGCGTGGGGCTTAAACATTCAGTACTTC.

The chain recombines TRBV3-1 (or the pseudogene TRBV3-2) with TRBJ1-2; D not certain. Trimming removed 1 base at V and 4 bases at J, with 13 bases between. CDR3 length equals 15 residues. CDR1 and CDR2 from the germline V gene are LGHDT and YNNKEL (reference sequence). This CDR3 is CASSQGAMYPYGYTF. DNA of the CDR3: TGTGCCAGCAGCCAAGGGGCGATGTACCCCTATGGCTACACCTTC.

J is TRBJ2-5 and V is TRBV28; the D gene is possibly TRBD2 (5 bases). This CDR3 is 16 amino acids long. Trimming took 7 bases from V and 1 from J, leaving 19 bases between them. Germline V lookup: CDR1 MDHEN, CDR2 SYDVKM. Here the CDR3 reads CASTHPLGGSQETQYF. The CDR3 coding sequence is TGTGCCAGCACCCACCCCCTTGGAGGTTCCCAAGAGACCCAGTACTTC.

The rearrangement uses TRBV4-3 and TRBJ1-1; tentative D call: TRBD1 (5 bases). CDR1 and CDR2 from the germline V gene are LGHNA and YSLEER. The CDR3 is 14 amino acids. V lost 0 bases and J lost 3, with 8 bases in between. In nucleotides, the CDR3 is TGCGCCAGCAGCCAAGAAGCCAGGGACACTGAAGCTTTCTTT. Its protein is CASSQEARDTEAFF.

V usage is TRBV27 and J usage is TRBJ1-6; D may be TRBD1 (5 bases). V shed 2 bases and J shed 10 bases, with 12 bases lying between them. This CDR3 is built from 14 residues. The germline gives CDR1 MNHEY, CDR2 SMNVEV (reference sequence). CDR3 DNA: TGTGCCAGCAGTTTAAGCAGGGTAAACTCACCCCTCCACTTT. Translating gives CASSLSRVNSPLHF.

The chain is built from TRBV7-9 and TRBJ2-7; D remains ambiguous. The V gene lost 3 bases and the J gene lost 2 bases, with 5 bases spanning the gap. The CDR3 has 12 amino acids. Looked up from germline, CDR1 is SEHNR and CDR2 is FQNEAQ (reference sequence). CDR3: CASSLAAYEQYV. The CDR3 DNA reads as TGTGCCAGCAGCTTGGCCGCCTACGAGCAGTACGTC.

The V and J genes are TRBV7-9 and TRBJ2-1, with D possibly being TRBD2 (6 bases). The CDR3 has 14 residues. Germline V CDR1 and CDR2: SEHNR, FQNEAQ (reference sequence). Trimming stripped 2 bases from V and 11 bases from J, with 16 bases between. The DNA for the CDR3 is TGTGCCAGCAGCTTATTGTCGGGGGACCTGCAGCAGTTCTTC. It encodes CASSLLSGDLQQFF. Full variable domain (missing parts from reference TRBV7-9 and TRBJ2-1): DTGVSQNPRHKITKRGQNVTFRCDPISEHNRLYWYRQTLGQGPEFLTYFQNEAQLEKSRLLSDRFSAERPKGSFSTLEIQRTEQGDSAMYLCASSLLSGDLQQFFGPGTRLTVL.

The rearrangement uses TRBV5-1 and TRBJ2-7, with 7 bases that match TRBD2. V was clipped by 6 bases and J by 4 bases; unmatched bases: 13. The germline V gene has CDR1 SGHRS and CDR2 YFSETQ. The CDR3 totals 15 residues. CDR3 residues: CASNPVGGRGYEQYF. Written as DNA, the CDR3 is TGCGCCAGCAACCCCGTGGGCGGGAGAGGGTACGAGCAGTACTTC.

This clone has just a few counts. V gene TRBV6-5 combines with J gene TRBJ1-2, with 7 positions matching TRBD1. Germline V lookup: CDR1 MNHEY, CDR2 SVGAGI. The CDR3 consists of 13 residues. After removal of 5 bases from V and 5 bases from J, the junction contained 5 bases not matched to a gene. The CDR3 DNA sequence: TGTGCCAGCAGTCCCGGGACAGAGTATGGCTACACCTTC. The encoded protein is CASSPGTEYGYTF.

The rearrangement links TRBV27 to TRBJ1-1; the D gene is possibly TRBD1 (5 bases). CDR1 and CDR2 (germline): MNHEY, SMNVEV (reference sequence). V was clipped by 2 bases and J by 4 bases, with 17 bases between them. This CDR3 comprises 16 residues. The CDR3 DNA follows: TGTGCCAGCAGTTTACGGGGCGGGGGTGGGGGCACTGAAGCTTTCTTT. It is translated as CASSLRGGGGGTEAFF.

This chain connects TRBV6-5 to TRBJ2-2; tentative D call: TRBD2 (6 bases). Germline V lookup: CDR1 MNHEY, CDR2 SVGAGI. V was pared by 2 bases and J by 5 bases, with 6 bases between. The CDR3 covers 13 residues. The CDR3 DNA is TGTGCCAGCAGTTACCGGGAGACCGGGGAGCTGTTTTTT. It yields the protein CASSYRETGELFF.

CDR3: CASSQWTGLDEQYF. In nucleotides, the CDR3 is TGCGCCAGCAGCCAATGGACAGGGTTGGACGAGCAGTACTTC. V is TRBV4-1 and J is TRBJ2-7; 8 nucleotides align to TRBD1. J gave up 5 bases and V 2 bases, and 5 bases lay outside the gene matches. The germline V gene encodes CDR1 MGHRA and CDR2 YSYEKL. The CDR3 consists of 14 residues.

The chain is built from TRBV28 and TRBJ2-7; maybe TRBD2 (6 bases). V lost 5 bases to trimming and J lost 2 bases, with 19 bases between them. CDR3 length: 16 amino acids. Germline-derived CDR1 and CDR2 are MDHEN and SYDVKM. CDR3 in DNA: TGTGCCAGCAGTCATAGACTAGTGCGTCGGGCCTACGAGCAGTACTTC. It encodes CASSHRLVRRAYEQYF.

The V gene is TRBV27, the J gene TRBJ2-7; D gene uncertain. The V gene lost 0 bases and the J gene lost 0 bases, with 12 bases spanning the gap. This CDR3 is 16 amino acids long. Germline CDR1 MNHEY, CDR2 SMNVEV (reference sequence). The CDR3 DNA is TGTGCCAGCAGTTTATCTGTCACAGAGTTCTCCTACGAGCAGTACTTC. As protein: CASSLSVTEFSYEQYF.

This clone was detected only once. The chain recombines TRBV7-2 with TRBJ2-1, with 12 bases that match TRBD2. Germline CDR1 is SGHTA and CDR2 is FQGNSA. J gave up 8 bases and V 6 bases, and 11 bases lay outside the gene matches. The CDR3 is made up of 16 amino acids. CDR3 sequence (DNA): TGTGCCAGCAGGCCTCTAGCGGGAGGGCCGTCTCATGAGCAGTTCTTC. Encoded protein: CASRPLAGGPSHEQFF.

The gene calls are TRBV30 and TRBJ2-6; a possible D gene is TRBD1 (6 bases). V gave up 3 bases and J gave up 3 bases, with 33 bases separating them. Germline V lookup: CDR1 GTSNPN, CDR2 SVGIG (reference sequence). This CDR3 spans 22 amino acids. The CDR3 sequence: CAWRSRVQGSGLGRVGANVLTF. As DNA, the CDR3 is TGTGCCTGGAGGTCCCGGGTACAGGGATCGGGTCTGGGTCGTGTTGGGGCCAACGTCCTGACTTTC.

V usage is TRBV4-1 and J usage is TRBJ2-7; 10 bases match TRBD1. This CDR3 has 22 residues. The germline gives CDR1 MGHRA, CDR2 YSYEKL. J gave up 6 bases and V 1 base, and 27 bases lay outside the gene matches. The chain's CDR3 is CASSQVHGKGTGDSSEKPEQYF. In DNA, the CDR3 is TGCGCCAGCAGCCAAGTCCATGGTAAGGGGACAGGGGATTCTAGCGAAAAGCCCGAGCAGTACTTC.

This clone appeared a few times. The chain joins TRBV5-4 to TRBJ1-2; 8 positions match TRBD1. CDR3 length: 14 residues. The germline V gene has CDR1 SGHNT and CDR2 YYREEE (reference sequence). With V trimmed by 4 bases and J by 5 bases, 7 bases remained unmatched. The CDR3 sequence: CASSLDREEYGYTF. The CDR3 bases are TGTGCCAGCAGCCTGGACAGGGAAGAGTATGGCTACACCTTC.

Concerning this clone: The sample carries other DNA sequences with the same CDR3. The V call is TRBV9, the J call TRBJ1-1, with 9 bases lining up with TRBD1. The germline CDR1 and CDR2 sequences are SGDLS and YYNGEE. The V gene end was trimmed by 3 bases and the J gene end by 5 bases; junction bases not matched to a gene: 5. The CDR3 has 14 amino acids. Here the CDR3 reads CASSARDRETEAFF. The CDR3 DNA reads as TGTGCCAGCAGCGCACGGGACAGGGAGACTGAAGCTTTCTTT.

V gene TRBV5-1 combines with J gene TRBJ1-5; 10 bases fit TRBD1. Germline V gene lookup returns CDR1 SGHRS and CDR2 YFSETQ. Trimming took 3 bases from V and 0 from J; bases not matched to a gene: 0. The CDR3 runs 15 residues. As DNA, the CDR3 is TGCGCCAGCAGCTGGACAGGGGGTAGCAATCAGCCCCAGCATTTT. Protein: CASSWTGGSNQPQHF.

V usage is TRBV3-1 (or the pseudogene TRBV3-2) and J usage is TRBJ2-7; D call uncertain. V was clipped by 0 bases and J by 1 base, with 7 bases between them. CDR1 LGHDT and CDR2 YNNKEL come from the germline V gene (reference sequence). This CDR3 contains 14 residues. The DNA of the CDR3 is TGTGCCAGCAGCCAAGAGGCTCATTCCTACGAGCAGTACTTC. Translation gives CASSQEAHSYEQYF.

This chain connects TRBV7-9 to TRBJ1-5; 7 bases agree with TRBD1. Germline V gene lookup returns CDR1 SEHNR and CDR2 FQNEAQ (reference sequence). The ends lost 0 bases at V and 4 bases at J; junction bases unmatched: 6. The CDR3 extends over 16 amino acids. In DNA, the CDR3 is TGTGCCAGCAGCTTAGCGACAGGGAACGTGAATCAGCCCCAGCATTTT. It specifies CASSLATGNVNQPQHF.

J is TRBJ2-1 and V is TRBV6-1; 10 bases align to TRBD2. The V and J ends lost 0 bases and 3 bases, in that order; junction bases with no gene match: 8. Looked up from germline, CDR1 is MNHNS and CDR2 is SASEGT. There are 18 residues in the CDR3. The CDR3 bases are TGTGCCAGCAGTGAAGCGCCTTCTAGCGGGAGTTTCTACAATGAGCAGTTCTTC. Translation: CASSEAPSSGSFYNEQFF.

The chain joins TRBV21-1 to TRBJ2-7; TRBD2, the table's D call, was not compared with the DNA. TRBV21-1 represents a pseudogene. The CDR3 is made up of 14 amino acids. For the CDR3, the DNA is TGTGCCAGTATTACCGGAGGGCTTAACTACGAGCAGTACTTC. It codes for CASITGGLNYEQYF.

The genes are TRBV4-1 and TRBJ1-1, with D maybe TRBD1 (5 bases). In germline, CDR1 is MGHRA, CDR2 YSYEKL. The germline V and J ends were trimmed by 3 bases and 1 base, with 9 bases remaining between them. The CDR3 is 14 amino acids. CDR3 region: CASSHPTANTEAFF. CDR3 DNA: TGCGCCAGCAGCCACCCGACAGCGAACACTGAAGCTTTCTTT.

The chain combines TRBV30 with TRBJ2-2, with D perhaps matching TRBD2 (6 bases). The V end lost 2 bases, the J end lost 7 bases, and 20 bases lay between the germline ends. This CDR3 comprises 16 residues. The germline gives CDR1 GTSNPN, CDR2 SVGIG (reference sequence). The CDR3 bases are TGTGCCTGGAGTTTGCCGGGACTCCTACTGAGCGGGGAGCTGTTTTTT. This sequence encodes CAWSLPGLLLSGELFF.